The clone carrying this T cell receptor beta chain was detected only once. This entry belongs to a study of cytomegalovirus exposure and HLA in healthy donors. PCR employed 60 Vbeta and 13 Jbeta primers. Profiling relied on immunoSEQ multiplex PCR, and the TCRdb table lists in-frame clones only, not all of them. Of some 190,000 clones listed, 82% are singletons. The germline gives CDR1 SGHAT, CDR2 FQNNGV. The ends lost 5 bases at V and 3 bases at J; junction bases unmatched: 13. This CDR3 comprises 16 residues. The clonotype comes from a man aged 35-49 years in good health and CMV-seronegative. The chain joins TRBV11-2 to TRBJ2-7, with 7 bases fitting TRBD1. Sequenced sample: PBMCs. Here the CDR3 reads CASSRGQGQNRYEQYF. CDR3 sequence (DNA): TGTGCCAGCAGCCGCGGGCAGGGACAGAACCGCTACGAGCAGTACTTC.